This T cell receptor (beta chain) came from a study of blood T cells in healthy people across ages. Germline assignment: CDR1 LNHDA and CDR2 SQIVND (reference sequence). The CDR3 is 14 amino acids. Trimming removed 3 bases from V and 0 bases from J, with 8 bases in between. Healthy Russian Caucasian donors spanned ages roughly 6 to 100 years. Each sample yielded at least 6.5 million isolated PBMCs. A minimum of 5 micrograms of total RNA was extracted per sample. Then a second PCR, running roughly 7 to 11 cycles, was carried out with a sample-barcoded 5' primer and a J-beta primer mix. Via MiXCR, TCRdb re-called the 5' RACE reads, giving one row per CDR3 protein. The sample contains 1.5 million to 2 million distinct CDR3 sequences, around 35% of which appear only once.

The J gene is TRBJ2-5, the V gene TRBV19, with D uncertain. Sequencing was carried out using blood. This clonotype was sampled from a woman aged 25-40 years in good health. CDR3 sequence (DNA): TGTGCCAGTAGTATTGCCAGGAACCAAGAGACCCAGTACTTC. Translated: CASSIARNQETQYF.